The subject of this entry is one T cell receptor beta chain. Its target is not known. This sample was included in a study of T cells in Graves' hyperthyroidism and ophthalmopathy. RNA transcripts served as the template for amplifying TCR beta CDR3 regions. TCR CDR3 regions were first amplified by RT-PCR with HTBI primers. TCRdb redid the calling of the multiplex PCR reads with MiXCR, one entry per CDR3 protein. The sample lists about 300,000 distinct CDR3 sequences, roughly a fifth occurring once. Study results and caveats: Within blood appeared most thyroid clonotypes that had expanded above 0.001.

The sample taken for sequencing was blood. This TCR came from a man between 45 and 60 years old with Graves' ophthalmopathy.

The CDR3 protein is CSVAGVTDTQYF. In nucleotides, the CDR3 is TGCAGCGTCGCCGGGGTCACAGATACGCAGTATTTT. The rearrangement links TRBV29-1 to TRBJ2-3; maybe TRBD2 (5 bases). This CDR3 has 12 amino acids. The germline gives CDR1 SQVTM, CDR2 ANQGSEA. V shed 6 bases and J shed 2 bases, with 9 bases lying between them.